The 3 T cell receptor beta chains reported below all come from one sample, sequenced in a study of CD8 T cells in Susac syndrome. Random hexamers served to reverse transcribe roughly 0.45 to 1 ug RNA. TCRdb re-analysed the immunoSEQ multiplex PCR reads in MiXCR, keeping a single row per CDR3 protein. The data show about 180,000 distinct CDR3 sequences, 95% seen once. The sample taken for sequencing was CD8+ T cells from PBMCs. The receptor set was obtained from a human donor with multiple sclerosis.

This sequence joins TRBV13 and TRBJ2-7; the D gene is possibly TRBD2 (6 bases). Trimming removed 1 base at V and 3 bases at J, with 10 bases between. This CDR3 is 14 amino acids long. Germline assignment: CDR1 PRHDT and CDR2 FYEKMQ (reference sequence). The DNA of the CDR3 is TGTGCCAGCAGCTTAGCGGGAGAGAACTACGAGCAGTACTTC. It is translated as CASSLAGENYEQYF.

The J gene is TRBJ1-1, the V gene TRBV5-1, with D hard to call. Deletions cut 0 bases from V and 1 base from J, with 10 bases between. Germline lookup yields CDR1 SGHRS and CDR2 YFSETQ. The CDR3 has 15 amino acids. CDR3 sequence: CASSLAGRKNTEAFF. CDR3 in DNA: TGCGCCAGCAGCTTGGCCGGGCGGAAGAACACTGAAGCTTTCTTT.

The chain couples TRBV11-2 to TRBJ1-1; weak D call: TRBD1 (6 bases). The CDR3 has 13 residues. V was trimmed by 7 bases and J by 2 bases, leaving 11 bases between them. Germline CDR1 and CDR2: SGHAT and FQNNGV. The CDR3 DNA follows: TGTGCCAGCACACGGGGGGGCAACACTGAAGCTTTCTTT. Translated: CASTRGGNTEAFF.